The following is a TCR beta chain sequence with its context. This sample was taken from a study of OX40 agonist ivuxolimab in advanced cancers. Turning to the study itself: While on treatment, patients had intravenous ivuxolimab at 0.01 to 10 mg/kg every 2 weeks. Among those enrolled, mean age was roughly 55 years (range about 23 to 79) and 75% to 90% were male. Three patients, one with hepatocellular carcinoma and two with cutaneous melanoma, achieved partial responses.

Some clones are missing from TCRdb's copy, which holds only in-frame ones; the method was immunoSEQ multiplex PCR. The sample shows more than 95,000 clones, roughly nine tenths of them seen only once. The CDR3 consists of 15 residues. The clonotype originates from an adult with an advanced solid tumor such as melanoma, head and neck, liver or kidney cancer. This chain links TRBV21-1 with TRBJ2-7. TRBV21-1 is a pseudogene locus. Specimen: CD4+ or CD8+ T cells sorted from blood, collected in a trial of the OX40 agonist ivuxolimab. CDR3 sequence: CASSSDYWSTYEQYF. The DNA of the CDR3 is TGTGCCAGCAGCTCCGATTATTGGTCCACCTACGAGCAGTACTTC.